These 27 T cell receptor beta chains share one sample of origin, sequenced in a study of cytomegalovirus exposure and HLA in healthy donors. The PCR had 60 Vbeta and 13 Jbeta primers. Only in-frame clones appear in the TCRdb table, and some are missing; sequencing was by immunoSEQ multiplex PCR. The sample has under 150,000 clones, around three quarters seen once. Sequencing was performed on PBMCs. The receptors originated from a woman in her 50s in good health and CMV-seronegative.

The chain recombines TRBV19 with TRBJ2-7, with 11 bases lining up with TRBD1. Germline CDR1 and CDR2: LNHDA and SQIVND (reference sequence). The V and J ends lost 3 bases and 4 bases, in that order; junction bases with no gene match: 5. CDR3 size: 15 residues. The CDR3 loop is CASSITGQGGYEQYF. The CDR3 nucleotides read TGTGCCAGTAGTATTACGGGACAGGGGGGGTACGAGCAGTACTTC.

V usage is TRBV19 and J usage is TRBJ2-7, with 7 bases identical to TRBD2. Germline V gene data show CDR1 as LNHDA and CDR2 as SQIVND (reference sequence). This CDR3 region has 16 residues. Unmatched junction bases numbered 16, after V lost 6 bases and J lost 5 bases. The CDR3 DNA sequence: TGTGCCAGTAGCGCTACAATGGGGGGGGTTTTCAACGAGCAGTACTTC. It translates to CASSATMGGVFNEQYF.

The gene calls are TRBV27 and TRBJ1-1; D unresolved. CDR3 length: 15 amino acids. Trimming cost V 6 bases and J 1 base, with 15 bases left between them. Germline-derived CDR1 and CDR2 are MNHEY and SMNVEV (reference sequence). The CDR3 spells CASSGRTPGNTEAFF. The CDR3 region has the DNA TGTGCCAGCAGCGGCCGGACTCCCGGGAACACTGAAGCTTTCTTT.

This clone turned up a few times. The rearrangement links TRBV19 to TRBJ1-5; 9 bases map to TRBD1. Trimming at V came to 4 bases and at J to 7 bases, leaving 5 bases not matched to a gene. The CDR3 covers 14 residues. Germline V CDR1 and CDR2: LNHDA, SQIVND (reference sequence). CDR3 DNA sequence: TGTGCCAGTAGTACCGGGACAGGGCCCCAGCCCCAGCATTTT. It specifies CASSTGTGPQPQHF.

The gene calls are TRBV12-5 and TRBJ1-2; the match to TRBD1 covers 7 bases. J was trimmed by 0 bases and V by 3 bases; bases with no gene match: 10. The germline gives CDR1 LGHNT, CDR2 FRNRAP. The CDR3 loop spans 17 amino acids. The CDR3 coding sequence is TGTGCTAGTGGTTTCGACCTGGACAGGAGCGCTAACTATGGCTACACCTTC. It is translated as CASGFDLDRSANYGYTF.

The chain has TRBV5-6 and TRBJ2-5, with D possibly being TRBD1 (5 bases). This CDR3 contains 14 residues. Trimming cost V 0 bases and J 5 bases, with 11 bases left between them. Germline CDR1 reads SGHDT; CDR2 reads YYEEEE. CDR3 nucleotides: TGTGCCAGCAGCTTGGGGGGTAGGGGCGAGACCCAGTACTTC. Amino acids: CASSLGGRGETQYF. The whole variable domain, remainder taken from reference TRBV5-6 and TRBJ2-5, is DAGVTQSPTHLIKTRGQQVTLRCSPKSGHDTVSWYQQALGQGPQFIFQYYEEEERQRGNFPDRFSGHQFPNYSSELNVNALLLGDSALYLCASSLGGRGETQYFGPGTRLLVL.

This clone occurred once. The CDR3 DNA is TGTGCCAGCAGTCAAGGGACTAGCGGGAGGGAGACCCAGTACTTC. Its translation: CASSQGTSGRETQYF. The chain links TRBV6-5 to TRBJ2-5, with TRBD2 matching over 15 bases. Per germline, CDR1 MNHEY and CDR2 SVGAGI. V was clipped by 5 bases and J by 5 bases; unmatched bases: 3. The CDR3 loop spans 15 amino acids.

This clone was seen more than once but under ten times. The chain is built from TRBV28 and TRBJ2-2; 8 positions match TRBD1. V was pared by 5 bases and J by 3 bases, with 2 bases of the junction left unmatched. Germline V lookup: CDR1 MDHEN, CDR2 SYDVKM. The CDR3 runs to 14 residues. The CDR3 sequence is CASSGTGDTGELFF. CDR3 sequence (DNA): TGTGCCAGCAGTGGGACAGGAGACACCGGGGAGCTGTTTTTT.

The gene calls are TRBV4-1 and TRBJ2-6; maybe TRBD2 (7 bases). CDR1 MGHRA and CDR2 YSYEKL come from the germline V gene. CDR3 length equals 19 residues. V dropped 0 bases and J dropped 0 bases, with 15 bases sitting between them. In DNA, the CDR3 is TGCGCCAGCAGCCAAGAACCTCCGGGGGGCCCCTCTGGGGCCAACGTCCTGACTTTC. Its translation: CASSQEPPGGPSGANVLTF.

This clone was seen a handful of times. The chain recombines TRBV6-1 with TRBJ2-7, with D maybe TRBD2 (6 bases). Trimming removed 3 bases from V and 4 bases from J, with 13 bases in between. CDR3 length: 14 residues. Per the germline V gene, CDR1 is MNHNS and CDR2 is SASEGT. The chain's CDR3 is CASSDGGLDYEQYV. The CDR3 DNA follows: TGTGCCAGCAGTGACGGGGGACTGGATTACGAGCAGTACGTC.

The chain is built from TRBV9 and TRBJ2-1; D is perhaps TRBD2 (6 bases). Per the germline V gene, CDR1 is SGDLS and CDR2 is YYNGEE. CDR3 length: 14 amino acids. V lost 0 bases and J lost 3, with 7 bases in between. The CDR3 DNA reads TGTGCCAGCAGCGTAGGCGGGAACTACAATGAGCAGTTCTTC. It translates to CASSVGGNYNEQFF.

The chain links TRBV5-1 to TRBJ1-1; D is ambiguous. CDR3 size: 14 residues. The V end lost 4 bases, the J end lost 1 base, and 11 bases lay between the germline ends. Germline V gene data show CDR1 as SGHRS and CDR2 as YFSETQ. DNA of the CDR3: TGCGCCAGCAGCCCGAGTGGAGAGAACACTGAAGCTTTCTTT. This codes for CASSPSGENTEAFF. The full variable domain, with the rest looked up from reference TRBV5-1 and TRBJ1-1, is KAGVTQTPRYLIKTRGQQVTLSCSPISGHRSVSWYQQTPGQGLQFLFEYFSETQRNKGNFPGRFSGRQFSNSRSEMNVSTLELGDSALYLCASSPSGENTEAFFGQGTRLTVV.

V is TRBV9 and J is TRBJ1-2, with D possibly matching TRBD1 (5 bases). Germline CDR1 and CDR2: SGDLS and YYNGEE. The ends were cut back, 0 bases at V and 6 bases at J, with 9 bases in the middle. The CDR3 is made up of 13 amino acids. The CDR3 spells CASSVAGVHGYTF. The CDR3 region has the DNA TGTGCCAGCAGCGTAGCGGGGGTCCATGGCTACACCTTC.

The chain is built from TRBV9 and TRBJ1-2, with TRBD1 matching 9 bases. J gave up 4 bases and V 5 bases, and 3 bases lay outside the gene matches. Looked up from germline, CDR1 is SGDLS and CDR2 is YYNGEE. This CDR3 comprises 13 residues. CDR3 DNA sequence: TGTGCCAGCAGTAAACAGGGGGCCTATGGCTACACCTTC. This gives the protein CASSKQGAYGYTF.

The chain combines TRBV2 with TRBJ1-2; TRBD1 matches at 7 bases. CDR1 and CDR2 from the germline V gene are SNHLY and FYNNEI. V gave up 2 bases and J gave up 4 bases; unmatched junction bases: 13. The CDR3 is 17 amino acids. The CDR3 DNA is TGTGCCAGCAGTGAAATGGGTCAGCACAGGGGCACCTATGGCTACACCTTC. This encodes CASSEMGQHRGTYGYTF.

Notes on this clone: The conserved phenylalanine or tryptophan is not found at the CDR3 terminus, so this likely reflects a read error. The DNA is omitted, as the CDR3 cannot be located on it reliably, and the CDR3 follows TCRdb's listing. This chain joins TRBV15 and TRBJ1-2. The germline CDR1 and CDR2 sequences are LNHNV and YYDKDF (reference sequence). Termini included, the CDR3 measures 13 amino acids. CDR3: CATRPGGNYGYTI.

This clone was observed once. The J gene is TRBJ2-3, the V gene TRBV4-3, with D possibly TRBD2 on 6 matching bases. This CDR3 region has 14 residues. V was trimmed by 4 bases and J by 6 bases, leaving 14 bases between them. The germline gives CDR1 LGHNA, CDR2 YSLEER. Here the CDR3 reads CASSLTLGRDTQYF. The CDR3 DNA sequence: TGCGCCAGCAGCCTAACACTAGGGAGGGATACGCAGTATTTT.

The DNA of the CDR3 is TGTGCCAGTAGTTCCCGACAGGGCCGGGTTACCGGGGAGCTGTTTTTT. It specifies CASSSRQGRVTGELFF. V and J are TRBV19 and TRBJ2-2; TRBD1 agrees at 7 bases. Unmatched junction bases numbered 11, after V lost 5 bases and J lost 5 bases. The CDR3 has 16 amino acids. CDR1 is LNHDA, CDR2 SQIVND, per germline (reference sequence).

V and J are TRBV14 and TRBJ2-6; tentative D call: TRBD2 (5 bases). Germline loops: CDR1 SGHDN, CDR2 FVKESK. V was clipped by 5 bases and J by 0 bases, with 11 bases between them. CDR3 length equals 16 residues. CDR3 loop: CASSFGLTSGANVLTF. The CDR3 DNA reads as TGTGCCAGCAGCTTCGGACTGACCTCTGGGGCCAACGTCCTGACTTTC.

This clone has just a few counts. V and J are TRBV19 and TRBJ2-2, with 9 bases aligning to TRBD2. Germline V gives CDR1 LNHDA, CDR2 SQIVND (reference sequence). With V trimmed by 7 bases and J by 6 bases, 12 bases remained unmatched. The CDR3 spans 16 residues. CDR3 residues: CASTPVAGGLAGELFF. CDR3 DNA: TGTGCCAGTACCCCGGTTGCGGGAGGGCTGGCCGGGGAGCTGTTTTTT.

V gene TRBV27 combines with J gene TRBJ2-1; D may be TRBD1 (5 bases). The CDR3 consists of 16 residues. V lost 1 base and J lost 2, with 12 bases in between. Germline CDR1 MNHEY, CDR2 SMNVEV (reference sequence). CDR3 sequence: CASSLFPGIAYNEQFF. CDR3 in DNA: TGTGCCAGCAGTTTATTCCCAGGGATCGCCTACAATGAGCAGTTCTTC.

This clone has just one count. The V call is TRBV29-1, the J call TRBJ2-1, with TRBD1 matching over 11 bases. The CDR3 loop spans 16 amino acids. V lost 3 bases, J lost 4 bases, and 8 bases stayed unmatched. CDR1 is SQVTM, CDR2 ANQGSEA, per germline. The CDR3 DNA follows: TGCAGCGTTGAGGGAACCGGGACAGGGGGATACAATGAGCAGTTCTTC. Protein product: CSVEGTGTGGYNEQFF.

The chain recombines TRBV5-1 with TRBJ2-5, with TRBD1 identical over 7 bases. Germline V CDR1 and CDR2: SGHRS, YFSETQ. The CDR3 extends over 16 amino acids. J was trimmed by 0 bases and V by 2 bases; bases with no gene match: 7. In nucleotides, the CDR3 is TGCGCCAGCAGCTTACTATCGACAGGGTACCAAGAGACCCAGTACTTC. Translated: CASSLLSTGYQETQYF.

In nucleotides, the CDR3 is TGTGCCAGCAGCCAAGTGACGAGCGGGGGTCCTCGTGCGCAGTATTTT. It translates to CASSQVTSGGPRAQYF. V usage is TRBV4-2 and J usage is TRBJ2-3, with 8 bases matching TRBD2. This CDR3 is 16 amino acids long. CDR1 LGHNA and CDR2 YNFKEQ come from the germline V gene. Trimming took 1 base from V and 10 from J; bases not matched to a gene: 13.

V usage is TRBV28 and J usage is TRBJ2-7; 7 bases align to TRBD2. There are 15 residues in the CDR3. Unmatched junction bases numbered 10, after V lost 8 bases and J lost 0 bases. Germline assignment: CDR1 MDHEN and CDR2 SYDVKM. CDR3 sequence reads: CASGGVTVPSYEQYF. The CDR3 nucleotides are TGTGCCAGCGGGGGGGTGACAGTTCCCTCCTACGAGCAGTACTTC. Combining the CDR3 with reference TRBV28 and TRBJ2-7 gives the whole variable domain DVKVTQSSRYLVKRTGEKVFLECVQDMDHENMFWYRQDPGLGLRLIYFSYDVKMKEKGDIPEGYSVSREKKERFSLILESASTNQTSMYLCASGGVTVPSYEQYFGPGTRLTVT.

This clone was recorded only once. The J gene is TRBJ2-3, the V gene TRBV5-6; possible D gene TRBD2, 6 bases. Trimming took 4 bases from V and 0 from J, leaving 15 bases between them. Per germline, CDR1 SGHDT and CDR2 YYEEEE. The CDR3 runs to 16 residues. The DNA of the CDR3 is TGTGCCAGCAGCAAACTCGCCGGGACTAGCACAGATACGCAGTATTTT. Translating gives CASSKLAGTSTDTQYF. Supplemented by reference TRBV5-6 and TRBJ2-3, the full variable domain reads DAGVTQSPTHLIKTRGQQVTLRCSPKSGHDTVSWYQQALGQGPQFIFQYYEEEERQRGNFPDRFSGHQFPNYSSELNVNALLLGDSALYLCASSKLAGTSTDTQYFGPGTRLTVL.

This clone was observed once. The chain recombines TRBV27 with TRBJ1-2, with 10 nucleotides matching TRBD1. Germline CDR1 reads MNHEY; CDR2 reads SMNVEV (reference sequence). The V and J ends lost 0 bases and 3 bases, in that order; junction bases with no gene match: 4. CDR3 length: 16 amino acids. The DNA for the CDR3 is TGTGCCAGCAGTTTATCGACGGGACAGGGGTACTATGGCTACACCTTC. This translates into CASSLSTGQGYYGYTF.